A single sample is the source of the 5 T cell receptor beta chains below, sequenced in a study of shared clonotypes between healthy human individuals. The assay was immunoSEQ multiplex PCR, and TCRdb's table has in-frame clones only and misses some. Among about 490,000 clones listed, over 70% were seen once. Sequencing input: PBMCs. The receptors were sampled from a woman in her forties in good health. Some clones in this sample may be carry-over from other donors' samples.

The chain's CDR3 is CASSQVQGQETQYF. The CDR3, as DNA: TGCGCCAGCAGCCAAGTCCAGGGACAAGAGACCCAGTACTTC. This chain joins TRBV4-1 and TRBJ2-5; TRBD1 is a possible D gene (5 bases). Trimming shortened V by 1 base and J by 2 bases, and 8 bases separated the two germline ends. Germline-derived CDR1 and CDR2 are MGHRA and YSYEKL. The CDR3 has 14 amino acids.

J is TRBJ2-7 and V is TRBV10-1; D is possibly TRBD1 (6 bases). CDR1 is WNHNN, CDR2 SYGVQD, per germline (reference sequence). This CDR3 spans 13 amino acids. Trimming left V 4 bases short and J 5 bases short, with 12 bases between. The DNA of the CDR3 is TGCGCCAGCAGTGCTGCAGGGGTCAACGAGCAGTACTTC. Amino acid sequence: CASSAAGVNEQYF.

V and J are TRBV6-6 and TRBJ2-3; 7 bases match TRBD1. Losses at the gene ends were 4 bases for V and 2 bases for J; bases not matched to a gene: 3. The CDR3 sequence is 14 residues long. Germline CDR1 MNHNY, CDR2 SVGAGI (reference sequence). CDR3 sequence: CASSWGQITDTQYF. CDR3 DNA sequence: TGTGCCAGCAGTTGGGGACAGATCACAGATACGCAGTATTTT.

On this clone itself: A far larger clone is just one base off, so this is likely a read error. V and J are TRBV7-8 and TRBJ2-7, with D hard to call. Germline loops: CDR1 SGHVS, CDR2 FQNEAQ. There are 13 residues in the CDR3. The chain's CDR3 is CDSSLAPYYEQYF. Written as DNA, the CDR3 is TGTGACAGCAGCTTAGCCCCATACTACGAGCAGTACTTC.

The chain combines TRBV11-2 with TRBJ2-7, with D unclear. Germline V CDR1 and CDR2: SGHAT, FQNNGV. V lost 3 bases, J lost 4 bases, and 13 bases lay in between. The CDR3 covers 14 residues. CDR3 coding DNA: TGTGCCAGCAGCTTCTTGTCGGTAGGGTACGAGCAGTACTTC. Its protein product is CASSFLSVGYEQYF.